Below, 15 T cell receptor beta chains from the same sample are listed, as sequenced in a study of blood T cell repertoires in COVID-19. Some clones are missing from TCRdb's copy, which holds only in-frame ones; the method was immunoSEQ multiplex PCR. The sample holds 300,000 to 350,000 clones, about 93% seen once. The sequencing sample was made of peripheral blood. These receptors all come from a woman in her 30s with COVID-19, enrolled during active disease.

This clone was observed a single time. The chain employs TRBV5-1 and TRBJ2-3, with 9 bases fitting TRBD1. With 3 bases clipped from V and 6 bases from J, the junction kept 5 bases outside the gene matches. The CDR3 runs to 14 residues. Germline assignment: CDR1 SGHRS and CDR2 YFSETQ. CDR3 nucleotides: TGCGCCAGCAGCTCACAAGACAGGGGGGATACGCAGTATTTT. Protein product: CASSSQDRGDTQYF.

The chain joins TRBV4-2 to TRBJ2-7, with D unresolved. Per the germline V gene, CDR1 is LGHNA and CDR2 is YNFKEQ. The CDR3 runs to 15 residues. Between the trimmed V and J ends, which lost 0 bases and 0 bases, there was a span of 9 bases. CDR3 protein: CASSQENGASYEQYF. CDR3 nucleotide sequence: TGTGCCAGCAGCCAAGAGAACGGTGCCTCCTACGAGCAGTACTTC.

This chain connects TRBV28 to TRBJ1-4; weak D call: TRBD1 (5 bases). The CDR3 contains 15 residues. Trimming removed 4 bases from V and 2 bases from J, with 11 bases in between. Germline V lookup: CDR1 MDHEN, CDR2 SYDVKM. The CDR3 coding sequence is TGTGCCAGCAGTTCCCCAGACAGTACTAATGAAAAACTGTTTTTT. Protein sequence: CASSSPDSTNEKLFF.

The count of this clone is one. V usage is TRBV5-4 and J usage is TRBJ1-1; a weak D match, TRBD1 (5 bases). V was clipped by 4 bases and J by 6 bases, with 19 bases between them. The length of the CDR3 is 15 residues. The germline V gene encodes CDR1 SGHNT and CDR2 YYREEE (reference sequence). CDR3 residues: CASSGVGGSLPEAFF. The CDR3 DNA reads as TGTGCCAGCAGCGGGGTGGGGGGTTCGTTGCCTGAAGCTTTCTTT.

The rearrangement joins TRBV7-2 to TRBJ1-1; D call uncertain. CDR3 length equals 12 residues. Per the germline V gene, CDR1 is SGHTA and CDR2 is FQGNSA. V was shortened by 5 bases and J by 8 bases, with 12 bases between the two germline ends. The CDR3 DNA reads TGTGCCAGCAGCCCCGGGAGGAAGGAAGCTTTCTTT. Translating gives CASSPGRKEAFF.

The chain uses TRBV7-9 and TRBJ2-1, with D maybe TRBD1 (6 bases). Trimming shortened V by 8 bases and J by 1 base, and 12 bases separated the two germline ends. The germline CDR1 and CDR2 sequences are SEHNR and FQNEAQ (reference sequence). CDR3 size: 14 residues. CDR3: CASDRDTSYNEQFF. DNA of the CDR3: TGTGCCAGCGACCGGGACACATCCTACAATGAGCAGTTCTTC.

This clone was observed a single time. The chain combines TRBV5-4 with TRBJ2-1; D possibly corresponds to TRBD2 (6 bases). The CDR3 spans 16 residues. CDR1 and CDR2 (germline): SGHNT, YYREEE (reference sequence). Trimming removed 0 bases at V and 6 bases at J, with 16 bases between. The CDR3 DNA sequence: TGTGCCAGCAGCTTGGGTCTGTTGGCGGGGTCCAATGAGCAGTTCTTC. Translating gives CASSLGLLAGSNEQFF.

This chain connects TRBV7-9 to TRBJ1-3, with D perhaps matching TRBD1 (6 bases). This CDR3 comprises 18 residues. Per germline, CDR1 SEHNR and CDR2 FQNEAQ (reference sequence). Trimming took off 4 bases at V and 2 bases at J, with 21 bases between the two ends. CDR3 amino acids: CASSSRGANREAGNTIYF. In DNA form, the CDR3 reads TGTGCCAGCAGCTCCCGGGGGGCCAACAGGGAGGCTGGAAACACCATATATTTT.

This chain connects TRBV19 to TRBJ1-2; D is possibly TRBD1 (6 bases). The CDR3 is made up of 13 amino acids. Germline lookup yields CDR1 LNHDA and CDR2 SQIVND (reference sequence). V was clipped by 3 bases and J by 5 bases, with 10 bases between them. Written as DNA, the CDR3 is TGTGCCAGTAGTATGGTGACAGGATATGGCTACACCTTC. Translation: CASSMVTGYGYTF.

The CDR3 sequence is CASTPWLAGGTGELFF. Here the CDR3 DNA reads TGTGCCAGCACCCCGTGGCTAGCGGGAGGGACCGGGGAGCTGTTTTTT. This sequence joins TRBV28 and TRBJ2-2; TRBD2 aligns across 12 bases. With V trimmed by 7 bases and J by 5 bases, 8 bases remained unmatched. This CDR3 spans 16 amino acids. Germline CDR1 is MDHEN and CDR2 is SYDVKM. The entire variable domain, with the rest obtained from reference TRBV28 and TRBJ2-2, is as follows: DVKVTQSSRYLVKRTGEKVFLECVQDMDHENMFWYRQDPGLGLRLIYFSYDVKMKEKGDIPEGYSVSREKKERFSLILESASTNQTSMYLCASTPWLAGGTGELFFGEGSRLTVL.

The genes are TRBV11-2 and TRBJ2-5; 8 bases fit TRBD2. This CDR3 is 17 amino acids long. V trimming: 1 base; J trimming: 5 bases; junction bases outside the gene matches: 12. Germline V gives CDR1 SGHAT, CDR2 FQNNGV. The CDR3 DNA sequence: TGTGCCAGCAGCTTAGGAGGAGTTAGCGGGACGGGGGAGACCCAGTACTTC. It codes for CASSLGGVSGTGETQYF.

For this clone: This specimen includes other DNA sequences encoding the same CDR3. The rearrangement uses TRBV9 and TRBJ2-5; 10 bases align to TRBD2. Germline V gene data show CDR1 as SGDLS and CDR2 as YYNGEE. V lost 0 bases and J lost 1; bases outside the gene matches: 0. The CDR3 totals 15 residues. The CDR3 DNA is TGTGCCAGCAGCGTAGGGACTAGCGGCCAAGAGACCCAGTACTTC. Translating it yields CASSVGTSGQETQYF. Full variable domain (outside the CDR3, taken from reference TRBV9 and TRBJ2-5): DSGVTQTPKHLITATGQRVTLRCSPRSGDLSVYWYQQSLDQGLQFLIQYYNGEERAKGNILERFSAQQFPDLHSELNLSSLELGDSALYFCASSVGTSGQETQYFGPGTRLLVL.

The genes are TRBV3-1 (or the pseudogene TRBV3-2) and TRBJ2-5; TRBD2 matches at 9 bases. The CDR3 is 15 amino acids. Germline-derived CDR1 and CDR2 are LGHDT and YNNKEL (reference sequence). J was trimmed by 2 bases and V by 0 bases; bases with no gene match: 1. The CDR3 here is CASSQDTSGQETQYF. In DNA form, the CDR3 reads TGTGCCAGCAGCCAAGACACTAGCGGGCAAGAGACCCAGTACTTC.

The rearrangement joins TRBV2 to TRBJ2-1, with D possibly being TRBD2 (6 bases). This CDR3 has 12 residues. V lost 6 bases to trimming and J lost 8 bases, with 11 bases between them. Looked up from germline, CDR1 is SNHLY and CDR2 is FYNNEI. The CDR3 DNA reads as TGTGCCAGCAGCCCCAGGGAGGATGAGCAGTTCTTC. Its protein product is CASSPREDEQFF.

The chain has TRBV5-4 and TRBJ2-2, with 7 bases aligning to TRBD1. CDR3 size: 15 residues. The V gene end was trimmed by 4 bases and the J gene end by 4 bases; junction bases not matched to a gene: 7. Germline CDR1 SGHNT, CDR2 YYREEE (reference sequence). The CDR3 region has the DNA TGTGCCAGCAGCCCGCCGGGACAGACCACCGGGGAGCTGTTTTTT. Amino acid sequence: CASSPPGQTTGELFF. Supplemented by reference TRBV5-4 and TRBJ2-2, the full variable domain reads ETGVTQSPTHLIKTRGQQVTLRCSSQSGHNTVSWYQQALGQGPQFIFQYYREEENGRGNFPPRFSGLQFPNYSSELNVNALELDDSALYLCASSPPGQTTGELFFGEGSRLTVL.